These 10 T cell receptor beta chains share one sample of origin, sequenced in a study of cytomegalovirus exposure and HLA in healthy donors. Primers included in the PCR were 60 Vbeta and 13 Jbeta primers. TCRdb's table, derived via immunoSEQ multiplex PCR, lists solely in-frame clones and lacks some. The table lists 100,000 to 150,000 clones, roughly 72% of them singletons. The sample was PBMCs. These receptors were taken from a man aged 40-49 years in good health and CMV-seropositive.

CDR3 in DNA: TGTGCCAGCAGCCTACCTGGGACAGGGGTTTCCTACGAGCAGTACTTC. Encoded protein: CASSLPGTGVSYEQYF. The chain links TRBV14 to TRBJ2-7, with 10 bases that match TRBD1. The V gene's germline CDR1 is SGHDN and CDR2 FVKESK. This CDR3 region has 16 residues. Germline trimming cut 4 bases from V and 1 base from J; bases unmatched to any gene: 7.

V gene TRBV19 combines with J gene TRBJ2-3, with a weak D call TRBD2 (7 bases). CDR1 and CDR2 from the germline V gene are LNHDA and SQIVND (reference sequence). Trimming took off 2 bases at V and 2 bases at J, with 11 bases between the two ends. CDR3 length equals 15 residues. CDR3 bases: TGTGCCAGTAGTATATCGGGGGGCGACACAGATACGCAGTATTTT. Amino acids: CASSISGGDTDTQYF.

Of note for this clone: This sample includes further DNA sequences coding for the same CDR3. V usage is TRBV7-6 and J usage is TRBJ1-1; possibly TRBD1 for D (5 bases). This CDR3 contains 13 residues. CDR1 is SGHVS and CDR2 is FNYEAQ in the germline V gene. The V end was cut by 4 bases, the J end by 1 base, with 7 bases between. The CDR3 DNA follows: TGTGCCAGCAGCTCGGACACGAACACTGAAGCTTTCTTT. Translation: CASSSDTNTEAFF.

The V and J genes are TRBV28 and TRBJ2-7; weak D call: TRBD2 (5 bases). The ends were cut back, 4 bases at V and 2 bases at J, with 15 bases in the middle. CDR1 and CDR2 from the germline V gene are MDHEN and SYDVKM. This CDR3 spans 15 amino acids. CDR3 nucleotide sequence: TGTGCCAGCAGTTCCCGGCGGGCCATACCCTACGAGCAGTACTTC. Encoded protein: CASSSRRAIPYEQYF.

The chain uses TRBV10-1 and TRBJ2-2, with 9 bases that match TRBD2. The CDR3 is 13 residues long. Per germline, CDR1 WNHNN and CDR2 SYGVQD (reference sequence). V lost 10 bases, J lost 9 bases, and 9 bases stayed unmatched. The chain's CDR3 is CAIGGREGRELFF. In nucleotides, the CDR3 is TGCGCCATCGGGGGGCGGGAGGGCCGGGAGCTGTTTTTT.

Here the CDR3 DNA reads TGTGCCAGCAGGGACAAGGCGTTGAACACTGAAGCTTTCTTT. This gives the protein CASRDKALNTEAFF. The rearrangement joins TRBV6-1 to TRBJ1-1; D is perhaps TRBD1 (5 bases). This CDR3 has 14 residues. Looked up from germline, CDR1 is MNHNS and CDR2 is SASEGT. V lost 6 bases and J 0 bases, leaving 11 bases between the germline ends.

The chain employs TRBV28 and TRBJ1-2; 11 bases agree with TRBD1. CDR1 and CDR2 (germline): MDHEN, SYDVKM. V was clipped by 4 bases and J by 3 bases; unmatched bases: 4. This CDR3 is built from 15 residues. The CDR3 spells CASSSRTGGYYGYTF. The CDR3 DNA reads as TGTGCCAGCAGTTCTCGGACAGGGGGCTACTATGGCTACACCTTC.

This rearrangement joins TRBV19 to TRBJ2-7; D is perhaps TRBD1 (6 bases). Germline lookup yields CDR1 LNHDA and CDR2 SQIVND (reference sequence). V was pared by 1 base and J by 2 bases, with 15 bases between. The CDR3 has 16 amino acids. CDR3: CASSIAGQPGAYEQYF. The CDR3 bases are TGTGCCAGTAGTATAGCAGGACAGCCCGGAGCCTACGAGCAGTACTTC.

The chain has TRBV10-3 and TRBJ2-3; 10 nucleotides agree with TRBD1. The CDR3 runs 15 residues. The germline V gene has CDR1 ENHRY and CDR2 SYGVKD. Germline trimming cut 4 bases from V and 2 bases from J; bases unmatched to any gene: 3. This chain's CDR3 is CAISVGTGATDTQYF. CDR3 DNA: TGTGCCATCAGTGTCGGGACAGGGGCCACAGATACGCAGTATTTT.

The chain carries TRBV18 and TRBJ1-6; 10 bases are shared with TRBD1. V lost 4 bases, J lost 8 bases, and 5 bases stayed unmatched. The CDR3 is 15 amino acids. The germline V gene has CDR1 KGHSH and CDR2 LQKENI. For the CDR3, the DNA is TGTGCCAGCTCACTAGGGACAGGGGAGGATTCACCCCTCCACTTT. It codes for CASSLGTGEDSPLHF.